The clone carrying this T cell receptor (beta chain) was counted only a few times. The antigen is unknown. Per the germline V gene, CDR1 is SGHAT and CDR2 is FQNNGV. Trimming cost V 3 bases and J 3 bases, with 8 bases left between them. This CDR3 has 13 amino acids. These data belong to a study of cytomegalovirus exposure and HLA in healthy donors. Study-wide points: Indistinguishability led to the exclusion of some V segments, TRBV6-2 and TRBV6-3 included.

The PCR made use of 60 Vbeta and 13 Jbeta primers. Profiled with immunoSEQ multiplex PCR; TCRdb holds only in-frame clones, not every one. The table records about 130,000 clones, roughly two thirds of them present only once. Input material: PBMCs. The TCR sequence derives from a man aged 25 to 45 in good health and CMV-seropositive. The chain combines TRBV11-2 with TRBJ2-5; D possibly corresponds to TRBD1 (5 bases). CDR3 loop: CASSFSDKETQYF. In nucleotides, the CDR3 is TGTGCCAGCAGCTTCTCGGACAAAGAGACCCAGTACTTC. Full variable domain (outside the CDR3, taken from reference TRBV11-2 and TRBJ2-5): EAGVAQSPRYKIIEKRQSVAFWCNPISGHATLYWYQQILGQGPKLLIQFQNNGVVDDSQLPKDRFSAERLKGVDSTLKIQPAKLEDSAVYLCASSFSDKETQYFGPGTRLLVL.